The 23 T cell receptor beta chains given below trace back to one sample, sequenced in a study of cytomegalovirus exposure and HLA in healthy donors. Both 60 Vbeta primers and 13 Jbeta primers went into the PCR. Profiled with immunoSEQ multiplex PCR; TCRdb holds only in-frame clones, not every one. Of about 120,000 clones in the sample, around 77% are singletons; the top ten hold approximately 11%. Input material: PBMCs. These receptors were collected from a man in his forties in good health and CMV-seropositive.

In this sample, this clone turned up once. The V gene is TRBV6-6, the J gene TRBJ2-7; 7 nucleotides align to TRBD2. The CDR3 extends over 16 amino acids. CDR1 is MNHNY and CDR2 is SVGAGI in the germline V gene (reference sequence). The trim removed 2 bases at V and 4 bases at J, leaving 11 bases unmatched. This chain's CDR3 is CASSYRRGGLKYEQYF. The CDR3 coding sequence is TGTGCCAGCAGTTACAGGCGCGGGGGACTGAAGTACGAGCAGTACTTC.

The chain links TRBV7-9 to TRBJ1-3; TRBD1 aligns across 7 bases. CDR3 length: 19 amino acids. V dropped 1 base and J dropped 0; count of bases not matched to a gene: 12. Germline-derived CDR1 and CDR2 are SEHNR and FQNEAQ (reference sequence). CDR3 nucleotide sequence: TGTGCCAGCAGCTTAGGTTTTGCTGGGACAGAGAGCTCTGGAAACACCATATATTTT. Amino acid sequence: CASSLGFAGTESSGNTIYF.

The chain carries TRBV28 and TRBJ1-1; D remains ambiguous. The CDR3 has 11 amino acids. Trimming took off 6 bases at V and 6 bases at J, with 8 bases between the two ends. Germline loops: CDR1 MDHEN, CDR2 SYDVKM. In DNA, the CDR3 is TGTGCCAGCAGGCGGGTGCCTGAAGCTTTCTTT. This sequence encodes CASRRVPEAFF.

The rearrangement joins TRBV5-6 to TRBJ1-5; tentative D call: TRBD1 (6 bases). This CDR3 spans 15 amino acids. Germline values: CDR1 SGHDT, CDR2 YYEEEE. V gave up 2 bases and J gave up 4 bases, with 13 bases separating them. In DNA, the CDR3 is TGTGCCAGCAGCTTCTGGACAGTGACAAATCAGCCCCAGCATTTT. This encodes CASSFWTVTNQPQHF.

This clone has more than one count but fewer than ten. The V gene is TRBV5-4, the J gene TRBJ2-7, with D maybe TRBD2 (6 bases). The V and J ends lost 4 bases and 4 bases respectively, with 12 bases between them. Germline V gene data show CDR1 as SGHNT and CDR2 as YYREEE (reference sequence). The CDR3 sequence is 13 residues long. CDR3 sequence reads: CASSRAGGYEQYF. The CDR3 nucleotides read TGTGCCAGCAGCCGCGCCGGGGGATACGAGCAGTACTTC.

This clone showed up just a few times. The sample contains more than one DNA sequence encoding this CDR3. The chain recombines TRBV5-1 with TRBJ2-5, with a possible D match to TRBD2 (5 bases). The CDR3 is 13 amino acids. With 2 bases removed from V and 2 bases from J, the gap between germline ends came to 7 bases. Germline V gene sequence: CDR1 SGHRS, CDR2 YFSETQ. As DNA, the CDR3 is TGCGCCAGCAGCTTCCGGGGACAAGAGACCCAGTACTTC. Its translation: CASSFRGQETQYF.

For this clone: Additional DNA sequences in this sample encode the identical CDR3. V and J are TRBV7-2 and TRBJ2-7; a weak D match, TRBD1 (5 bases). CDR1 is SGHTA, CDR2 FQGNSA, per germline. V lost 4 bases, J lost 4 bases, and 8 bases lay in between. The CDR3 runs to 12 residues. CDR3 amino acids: CASSSTGYEQYF. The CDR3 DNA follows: TGTGCCAGCAGCTCCACAGGTTACGAGCAGTACTTC.

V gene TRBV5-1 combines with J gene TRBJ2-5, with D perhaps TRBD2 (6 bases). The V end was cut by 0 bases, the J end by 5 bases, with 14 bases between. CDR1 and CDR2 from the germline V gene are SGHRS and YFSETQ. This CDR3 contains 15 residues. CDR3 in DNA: TGCGCCAGCAGCTTGGAGGGCAAGACTAGGGAGACCCAGTACTTC. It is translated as CASSLEGKTRETQYF.

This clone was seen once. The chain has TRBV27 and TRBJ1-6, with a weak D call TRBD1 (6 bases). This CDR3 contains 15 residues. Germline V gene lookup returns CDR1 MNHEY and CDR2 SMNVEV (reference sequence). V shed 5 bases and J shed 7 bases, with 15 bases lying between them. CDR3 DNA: TGTGCCAGCAGTCCGATCAGGGGCGGCAATTCACCCCTCCACTTT. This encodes CASSPIRGGNSPLHF.

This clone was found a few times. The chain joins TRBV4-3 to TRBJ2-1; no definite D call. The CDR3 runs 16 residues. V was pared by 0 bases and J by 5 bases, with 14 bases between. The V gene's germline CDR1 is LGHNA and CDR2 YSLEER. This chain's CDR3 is CASSQDITILHNEQFF. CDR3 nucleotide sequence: TGCGCCAGCAGCCAAGATATTACTATCCTCCACAATGAGCAGTTCTTC.

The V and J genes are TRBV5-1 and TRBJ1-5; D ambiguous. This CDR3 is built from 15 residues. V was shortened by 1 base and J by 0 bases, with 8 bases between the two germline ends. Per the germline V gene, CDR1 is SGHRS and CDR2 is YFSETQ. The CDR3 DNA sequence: TGCGCCAGCAGCTTGCGTCGTTATAGCAATCAGCCCCAGCATTTT. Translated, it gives CASSLRRYSNQPQHF. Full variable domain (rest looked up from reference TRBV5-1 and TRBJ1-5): KAGVTQTPRYLIKTRGQQVTLSCSPISGHRSVSWYQQTPGQGLQFLFEYFSETQRNKGNFPGRFSGRQFSNSRSEMNVSTLELGDSALYLCASSLRRYSNQPQHFGDGTRLSIL.

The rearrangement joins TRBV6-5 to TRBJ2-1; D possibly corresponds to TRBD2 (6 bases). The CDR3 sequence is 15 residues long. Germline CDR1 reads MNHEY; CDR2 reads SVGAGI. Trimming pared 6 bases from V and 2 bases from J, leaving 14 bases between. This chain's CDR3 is CASRLEGPAYNEQFF. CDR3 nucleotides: TGTGCCAGCAGGCTGGAGGGGCCAGCCTACAATGAGCAGTTCTTC.

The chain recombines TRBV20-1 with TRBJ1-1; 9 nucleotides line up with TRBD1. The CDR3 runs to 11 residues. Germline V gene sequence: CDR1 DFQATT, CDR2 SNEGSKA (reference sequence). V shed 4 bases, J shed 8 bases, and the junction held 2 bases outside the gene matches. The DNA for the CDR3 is TGCAGTGCTAAGACAGGGGGGGAAGCTTTCTTT. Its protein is CSAKTGGEAFF.

The CDR3 loop is CASRRIDSSGANVLTF. In DNA form, the CDR3 reads TGTGCCAGCAGGAGGATTGATAGCTCTGGGGCCAACGTCCTGACTTTC. The genes are TRBV27 and TRBJ2-6, with D unresolved. CDR1 and CDR2 (germline): MNHEY, SMNVEV (reference sequence). The length of the CDR3 is 16 residues. V lost 6 bases, J lost 0 bases, and 12 bases lay in between.

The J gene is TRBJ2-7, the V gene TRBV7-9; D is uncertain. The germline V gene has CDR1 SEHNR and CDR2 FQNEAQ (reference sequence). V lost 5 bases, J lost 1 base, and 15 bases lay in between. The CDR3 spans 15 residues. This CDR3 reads CASSPPSGRSYEQYF. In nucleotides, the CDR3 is TGTGCCAGCAGCCCTCCTTCGGGTCGGTCCTACGAGCAGTACTTC.

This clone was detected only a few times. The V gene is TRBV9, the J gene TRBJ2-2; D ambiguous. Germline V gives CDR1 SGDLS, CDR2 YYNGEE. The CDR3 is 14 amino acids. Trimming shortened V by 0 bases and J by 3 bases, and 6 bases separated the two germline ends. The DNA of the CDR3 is TGTGCCAGCAGCGTAGGTCTCGACACCGGGGAGCTGTTTTTT. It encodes CASSVGLDTGELFF.

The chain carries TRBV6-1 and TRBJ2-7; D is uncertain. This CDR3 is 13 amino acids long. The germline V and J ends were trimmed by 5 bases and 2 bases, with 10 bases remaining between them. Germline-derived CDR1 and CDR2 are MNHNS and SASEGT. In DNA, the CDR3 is TGTGCCAGCAGTCCAACGGTCGCCTACGAGCAGTACTTC. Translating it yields CASSPTVAYEQYF.

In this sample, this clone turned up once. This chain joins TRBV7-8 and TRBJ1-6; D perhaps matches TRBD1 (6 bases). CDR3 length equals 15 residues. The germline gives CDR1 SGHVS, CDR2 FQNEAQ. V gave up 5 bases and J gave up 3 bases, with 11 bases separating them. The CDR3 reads CASSQGQSYNSPLHF. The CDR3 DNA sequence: TGTGCCAGCAGCCAGGGGCAGAGCTATAATTCACCCCTCCACTTT.

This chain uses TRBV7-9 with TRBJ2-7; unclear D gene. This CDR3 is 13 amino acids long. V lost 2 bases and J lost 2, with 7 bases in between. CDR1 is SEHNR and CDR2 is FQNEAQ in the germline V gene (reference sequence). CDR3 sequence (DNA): TGTGCCAGCAGCTTATACACAACCTACGAGCAGTACTTC. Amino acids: CASSLYTTYEQYF.

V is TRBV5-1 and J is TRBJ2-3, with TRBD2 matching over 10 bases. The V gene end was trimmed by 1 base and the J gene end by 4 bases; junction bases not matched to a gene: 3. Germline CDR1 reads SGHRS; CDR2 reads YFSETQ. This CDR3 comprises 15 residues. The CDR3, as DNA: TGCGCCAGCAGCTTGCTAGCGGGGGTATCAGATACGCAGTATTTT. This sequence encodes CASSLLAGVSDTQYF.

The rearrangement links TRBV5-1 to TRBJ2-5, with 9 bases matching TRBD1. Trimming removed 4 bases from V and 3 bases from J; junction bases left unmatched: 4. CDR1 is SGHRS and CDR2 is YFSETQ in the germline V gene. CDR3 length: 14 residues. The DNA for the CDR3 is TGCGCCAGCAGCCTGGGACAGGGCAAAGAGACCCAGTACTTC. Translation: CASSLGQGKETQYF.

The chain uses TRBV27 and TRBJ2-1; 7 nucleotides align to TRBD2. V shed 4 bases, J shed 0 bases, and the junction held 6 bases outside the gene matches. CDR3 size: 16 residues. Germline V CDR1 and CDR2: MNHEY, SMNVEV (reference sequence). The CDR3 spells CASSSPAGDSYNEQFF. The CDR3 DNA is TGTGCCAGCAGTTCCCCCGCGGGGGACTCCTACAATGAGCAGTTCTTC.

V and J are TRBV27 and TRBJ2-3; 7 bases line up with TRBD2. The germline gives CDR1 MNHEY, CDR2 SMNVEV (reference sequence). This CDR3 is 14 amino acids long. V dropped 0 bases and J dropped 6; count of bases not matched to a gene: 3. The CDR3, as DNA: TGTGCCAGCAGTTTATCGCACGGGGGGGATACGCAGTATTTT. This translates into CASSLSHGGDTQYF.